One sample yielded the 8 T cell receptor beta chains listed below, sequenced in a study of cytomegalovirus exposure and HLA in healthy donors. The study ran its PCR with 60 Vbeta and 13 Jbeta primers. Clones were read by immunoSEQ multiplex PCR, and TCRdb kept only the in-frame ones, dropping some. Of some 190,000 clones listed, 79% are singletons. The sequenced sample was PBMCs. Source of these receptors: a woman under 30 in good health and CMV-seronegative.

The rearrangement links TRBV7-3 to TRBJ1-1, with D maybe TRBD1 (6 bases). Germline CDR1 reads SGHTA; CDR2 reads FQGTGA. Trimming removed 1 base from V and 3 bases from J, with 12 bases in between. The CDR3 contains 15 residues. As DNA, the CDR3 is TGTGCCAGCAGCTTAAACGGGGGGGGGCACACTGAAGCTTTCTTT. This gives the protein CASSLNGGGHTEAFF.

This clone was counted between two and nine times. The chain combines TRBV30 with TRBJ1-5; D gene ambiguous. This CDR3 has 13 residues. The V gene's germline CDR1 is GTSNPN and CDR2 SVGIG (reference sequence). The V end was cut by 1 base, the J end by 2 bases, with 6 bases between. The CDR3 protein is CAWSAQGNQPQHF. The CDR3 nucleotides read TGTGCCTGGAGTGCCCAGGGCAATCAGCCCCAGCATTTT.

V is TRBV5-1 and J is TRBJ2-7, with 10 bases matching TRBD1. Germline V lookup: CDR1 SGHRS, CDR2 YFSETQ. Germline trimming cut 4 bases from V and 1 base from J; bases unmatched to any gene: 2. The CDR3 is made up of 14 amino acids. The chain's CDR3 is CASSRDRGSYEQYF. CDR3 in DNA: TGCGCCAGCAGCCGGGACAGGGGTTCCTACGAGCAGTACTTC.

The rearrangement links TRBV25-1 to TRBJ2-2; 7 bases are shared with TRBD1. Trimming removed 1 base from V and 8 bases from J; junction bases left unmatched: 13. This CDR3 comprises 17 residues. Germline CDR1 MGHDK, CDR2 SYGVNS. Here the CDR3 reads CASSESRGYARTGELFF. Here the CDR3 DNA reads TGTGCCAGCAGTGAATCCAGGGGGTACGCTAGGACTGGGGAGCTGTTTTTT.

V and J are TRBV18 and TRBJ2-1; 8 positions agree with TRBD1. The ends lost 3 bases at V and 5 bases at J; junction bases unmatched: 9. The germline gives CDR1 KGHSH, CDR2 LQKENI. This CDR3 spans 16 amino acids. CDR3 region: CASSPGTGVRHNEQFF. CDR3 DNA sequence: TGTGCCAGCTCACCGGGGACAGGAGTCCGACACAATGAGCAGTTCTTC.

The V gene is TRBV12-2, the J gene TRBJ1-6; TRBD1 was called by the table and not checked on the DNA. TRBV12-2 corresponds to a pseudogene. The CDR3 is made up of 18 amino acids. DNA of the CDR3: TGTGCAAGTCGCTTAGAGTCTCCGGCAGGGCTGGGGAATTCACCCCTCCACTTT. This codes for CASRLESPAGLGNSPLHF.

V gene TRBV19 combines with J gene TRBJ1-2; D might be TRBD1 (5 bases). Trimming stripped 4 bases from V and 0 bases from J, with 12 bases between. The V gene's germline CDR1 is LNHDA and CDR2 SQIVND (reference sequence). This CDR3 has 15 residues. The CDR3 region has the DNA TGTGCCAGTAGTAAGCGGGACCGATCTAACTATGGCTACACCTTC. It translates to CASSKRDRSNYGYTF.

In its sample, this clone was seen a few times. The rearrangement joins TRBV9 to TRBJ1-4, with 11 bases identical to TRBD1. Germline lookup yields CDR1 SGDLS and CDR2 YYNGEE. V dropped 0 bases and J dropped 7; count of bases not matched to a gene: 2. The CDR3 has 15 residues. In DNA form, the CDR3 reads TGTGCCAGCAGCGTAGCTGGGACAGGGGGTGAAAAACTGTTTTTT. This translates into CASSVAGTGGEKLFF.